This T cell receptor (beta chain) was documented in a study of beta chain features in type 1 diabetes (dated by TCRdb to between 2018 and 2020). With regard to the full study: Patients and healthy donors did not differ in mean age, gender distribution, total cell number or subset yield. Regulatory and stem cell-like memory subsets were obtained from only 8 patients and about 8 healthy donors, while naive and central memory subsets were obtained from all 30 or so donors. A total of 107,917,701 sorted cells were examined across all samples, and RNA yield correlated strongly with the number of cells per subset. The study compared the TCRB repertoires of sorted circulating CD4+ T cell subsets in recently diagnosed type 1 diabetes patients with those in matched healthy donors. The study at large found these results: Only small numbers of individuals were included in the HLA sub-analyses, which left unresolved whether HLA type had any influence on TCRB rearrangement. Naive, central memory and regulatory TCRB repertoires appeared to be more similar among patients than among healthy donors. A moderate but significant shortening of TCRB CDR3 length was observed in type 1 diabetes patients in all four CD4+ subsets. Fewer insertions and more nucleotide deletions at VDJ recombination sites were observed in patients with type 1 diabetes, implying thymic rearrangement abnormalities. PCR might favor shorter templates, but patient and control samples were amplified and corrected together, so any skew would affect both groups equally. Sequencing cDNA rather than genomic DNA could over-represent highly expressing activated cells, although activation and CD3 levels did not differ between groups.

Measured from the cysteine to the phenylalanine, the CDR3 is 17 residues long. The sequence is cut down to CDR3 DNA, 51 bases in frame from base 1. From the germline V gene (reference sequence), CDR1 is SEHNR and CDR2 is FQNEAQ. Trimming leaves V shorter by 4 bases and J shorter by 2 bases, with the junction holding 12 bases beyond the gene matches. Points on this clone: Its antigen is not yet known. No base quality information exists; no much larger clone differs at one position.

The entire amount of isolated RNA was reverse transcribed using the High Capacity cDNA Reverse Transcription Kit, so the sequenced TCRB transcripts were expressed ones. Deep immunoSEQ sequencing was applied to naive, central memory and regulatory T cell samples, giving an average of roughly 3.6 million total reads per sample. Sorted cells were lysed in RLT buffer and RNA was extracted with DNase-treated RNeasy Micro or Mini kits, depending on cell number. Each cell subset was processed on its own to prevent cross-contamination, while patient and healthy donor samples were processed together. TCRB sequences were amplified from cDNA with the immunoSEQ multiplex PCR, producing 87-bp fragments spanning the CDR3 region. Sequencing of the amplicons was done on the Illumina HiSeq platform. Concerning the study's data processing: PCR bias was corrected computationally using synthetic template baselines, and reads within Hamming distance 2 were collapsed, with unmergeable singletons discarded. Reads were aligned to IMGT to assign V, D and J genes, CDR3 length, and insertions or deletions at six rearrangement sites. Clonotype counts were normalized to sorted cell number within each subset before computing true diversity and Gini coefficients with the tcR R package. The overlap coefficient, calculated on TCRB nucleotide sequences, was used to measure repertoire sharing. TCRdb stores this immuneACCESS table with in-frame sequences only. Part of the clones is absent; in the studies checked, under half of the shortfall reflects unresolved V genes, and no reason is known for the rest. The D gene and trimming were derived from the DNA, and the V and J assignments and clone size from that table. In this sample the table shows under 200,000 clones, about 7.3% of which occur a single time. 0.65% of the sample goes to the ten largest clones.

From each donor, a single peripheral blood sample of about 120 mL on average was drawn into heparinised tubes. Naive, central memory, regulatory and stem cell-like memory CD4+ T cells were sorted on a BD FACSAria II using a panel including CD45RO, CCR7, CD25, CD127, CD95 and CD27. Every sorted population had a purity above 98%. PBMCs were separated immediately by Lymphoprep density gradient centrifugation and were stained directly, without being cultured. Samples were stained and sorted in pairs, with one healthy donor and one patient per experiment, so that batch effects were minimized. The receptor was isolated from a man aged 18 to 30 in good health. The sequenced sample was central memory CD4+ T cells from blood. Recombination joined TRBV7-9 with TRBJ2-7, with 9 middle bases fitting TRBD2. The CDR3 corresponds to CASSSLWAGGPPYEQYF. The nucleotides read TGTGCCAGCAGCTCCCTGTGGGCGGGAGGGCCCCCCTACGAGCAGTACTTC. Reference TRBV7-9 and TRBJ2-7 genes cover what lies past the CDR3, so the full variable domain is DTGVSQNPRHKITKRGQNVTFRCDPISEHNRLYWYRQTLGQGPEFLTYFQNEAQLEKSRLLSDRFSAERPKGSFSTLEIQRTEQGDSAMYLCASSSLWAGGPPYEQYFGPGTRLTVT.